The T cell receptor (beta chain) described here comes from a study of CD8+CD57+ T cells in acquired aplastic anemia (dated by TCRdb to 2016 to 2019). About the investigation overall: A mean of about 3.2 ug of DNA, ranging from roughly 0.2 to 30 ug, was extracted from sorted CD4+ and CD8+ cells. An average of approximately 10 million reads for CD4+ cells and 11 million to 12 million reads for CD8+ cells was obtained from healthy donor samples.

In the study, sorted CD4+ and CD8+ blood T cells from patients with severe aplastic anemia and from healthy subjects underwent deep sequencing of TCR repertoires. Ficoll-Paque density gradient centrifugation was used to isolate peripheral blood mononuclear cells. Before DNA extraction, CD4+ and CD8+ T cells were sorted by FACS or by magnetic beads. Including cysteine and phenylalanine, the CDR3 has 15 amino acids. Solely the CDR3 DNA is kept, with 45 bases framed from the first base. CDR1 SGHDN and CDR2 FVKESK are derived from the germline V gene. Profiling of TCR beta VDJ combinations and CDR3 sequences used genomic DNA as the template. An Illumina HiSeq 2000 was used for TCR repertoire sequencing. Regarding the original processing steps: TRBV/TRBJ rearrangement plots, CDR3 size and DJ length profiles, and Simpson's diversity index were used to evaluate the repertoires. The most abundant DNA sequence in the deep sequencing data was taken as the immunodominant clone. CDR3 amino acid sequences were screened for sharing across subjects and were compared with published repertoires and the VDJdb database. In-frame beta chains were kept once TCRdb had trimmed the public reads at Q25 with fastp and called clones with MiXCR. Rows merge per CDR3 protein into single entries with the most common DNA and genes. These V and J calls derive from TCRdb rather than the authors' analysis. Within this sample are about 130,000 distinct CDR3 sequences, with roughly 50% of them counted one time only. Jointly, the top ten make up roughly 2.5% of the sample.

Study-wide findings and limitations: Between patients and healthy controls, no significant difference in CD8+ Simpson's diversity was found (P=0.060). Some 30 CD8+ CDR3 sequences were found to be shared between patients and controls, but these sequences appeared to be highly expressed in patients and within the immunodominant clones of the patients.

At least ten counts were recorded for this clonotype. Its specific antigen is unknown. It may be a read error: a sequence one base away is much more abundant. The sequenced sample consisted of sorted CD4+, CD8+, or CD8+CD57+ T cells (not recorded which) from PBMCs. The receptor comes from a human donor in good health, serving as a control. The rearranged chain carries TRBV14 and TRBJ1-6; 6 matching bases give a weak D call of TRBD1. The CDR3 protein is CASSQVTGYNSPPHF. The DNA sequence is TGTGCCAGCAGCCAAGTTACAGGGTACAATTCACCCCCCCACTTT.